Detailed here is one T cell receptor (beta chain). This sample stems from a study of blood T cell repertoires in COVID-19. CDR1 and CDR2 from the germline V gene are SGHNT and YYREEE (reference sequence). V trimming: 0 bases; J trimming: 3 bases; junction bases outside the gene matches: 7. The CDR3 covers 16 residues. In the study's own analysis: Researchers report that nucleated cell counts were estimated from reference gene primer amplification. TCRdb keeps only in-frame clones here, not all; method: immunoSEQ multiplex PCR. The V and J calls and clone size are taken from that table; D and trimming were inferred from the DNA. The profile shows roughly 60,000 clones, approximately 92% of them singletons.

The sample was peripheral blood. V and J are TRBV5-4 and TRBJ2-5; TRBD2 matches at 8 bases. The receptor's source is a human donor in a cohort sampled during active COVID-19. The CDR3 region has the DNA TGTGCCAGCAGCTTGGACGCGCGGGGGGTGGAAGAGACCCAGTACTTC. This translates into CASSLDARGVEETQYF. The complete variable domain, with remaining parts taken from reference TRBV5-4 and TRBJ2-5, reads ETGVTQSPTHLIKTRGQQVTLRCSSQSGHNTVSWYQQALGQGPQFIFQYYREEENGRGNFPPRFSGLQFPNYSSELNVNALELDDSALYLCASSLDARGVEETQYFGPGTRLLVL.